A single sample is the source of the 19 T cell receptor beta chains below, sequenced in a study of T cells after yellow fever vaccination. One entry per CDR3 protein, called by TCRdb with MiXCR from the 5' RACE reads. The sample lists some 340,000 distinct CDR3 sequences, 4.1% occurring once. Sequencing was performed on PBMCs, taken 5 days after the yellow fever booster vaccination. All receptors come from a man younger than 30 who received the YFV17D yellow fever vaccine.

This clonotype appeared many times. V usage is TRBV12-3 or TRBV12-4 and J usage is TRBJ2-1; 13 nucleotides agree with TRBD2. CDR3 length: 13 residues. The V segment lost 9 bases and the J segment 7 bases; nucleotides outside the gene matches: 3. CDR3 protein: CARTSGGANEQFF. The CDR3 DNA reads as TGTGCCAGAACTAGCGGGGGGGCTAATGAGCAGTTCTTC.

V gene TRBV20-1 combines with J gene TRBJ2-5; 10 positions match TRBD2. The CDR3 has 17 amino acids. The germline CDR1 and CDR2 sequences are DFQATT and SNEGSKA (reference sequence). Trimming at V came to 3 bases and at J to 3 bases, leaving 13 bases not matched to a gene. The CDR3 sequence: CSASPLSQRGGKETQYF. CDR3 coding DNA: TGCAGTGCTAGCCCGCTTTCCCAGCGGGGGGGTAAAGAGACCCAGTACTTC.

The V call is TRBV12-3 or TRBV12-4, the J call TRBJ1-2; D is ambiguous. The CDR3 runs 14 residues. Trimming cost V 5 bases and J 4 bases, with 14 bases left between them. The CDR3 reads CASSPRPVVYGYTF. CDR3 nucleotide sequence: TGTGCCAGCAGTCCCCGTCCCGTAGTCTATGGCTACACCTTC.

This clonotype was seen a handful of times. This chain uses TRBV7-2 with TRBJ2-1; 8 positions agree with TRBD2. The CDR3 covers 15 residues. V dropped 5 bases and J dropped 9; count of bases not matched to a gene: 12. The germline CDR1 and CDR2 sequences are SGHTA and FQGNSA. This CDR3 reads CASSPRRGAVFEQFF. In nucleotides, the CDR3 is TGTGCCAGCAGCCCAAGGCGGGGGGCTGTTTTTGAGCAGTTCTTC.

This clonotype was observed a few times. The genes are TRBV5-6 and TRBJ2-7, with 8 bases aligning to TRBD1. Looked up from germline, CDR1 is SGHDT and CDR2 is YYEEEE. The CDR3 consists of 15 residues. J was trimmed by 3 bases and V by 4 bases; bases with no gene match: 9. The CDR3 loop reads CASSPTDRADYEQYF. Written as DNA, the CDR3 is TGTGCCAGCAGCCCCACGGACAGGGCCGACTACGAGCAGTACTTC.

This clonotype showed up many times. The rearrangement uses TRBV6-2 or TRBV6-3 and TRBJ2-1; no clear D. V shed 7 bases and J shed 8 bases, with 15 bases lying between them. This CDR3 comprises 13 residues. Germline V gene sequence: CDR1 MNHEY, CDR2 SVGEGT. DNA of the CDR3: TGTGCCAGCACCATAAGGGCCCGCGATGAGCAGTTCTTC. This translates into CASTIRARDEQFF.

V gene TRBV20-1 combines with J gene TRBJ2-3, with 11 positions matching TRBD2. The ends lost 5 bases at V and 1 base at J; junction bases unmatched: 2. Germline V gene data show CDR1 as DFQATT and CDR2 as SNEGSKA (reference sequence). This CDR3 is built from 14 residues. CDR3 nucleotides: TGCAGTGCTGCACTAGCGGGGGGCACAGATACGCAGTATTTT. Translating gives CSAALAGGTDTQYF.

This clonotype has just a few counts. The genes are TRBV12-3 or TRBV12-4 and TRBJ2-3; 9 positions match TRBD2. The V segment lost 6 bases and the J segment 2 bases; nucleotides outside the gene matches: 15. The CDR3 loop spans 18 amino acids. The CDR3 here is CASRSRRGGLSPTDTQYF. CDR3 nucleotide sequence: TGTGCCAGCAGATCCCGGCGGGGGGGCCTATCCCCCACAGATACGCAGTATTTT.

This clonotype was seen more than once but under ten times. The chain recombines TRBV15 with TRBJ2-1, with TRBD1 matching over 7 bases. The CDR3 spans 15 residues. J lost 4 bases, V lost 4 bases, and 7 bases had no gene match. Germline lookup yields CDR1 LNHNV and CDR2 YYDKDF (reference sequence). The chain's CDR3 is CATSTGQDKYNEQFF. In nucleotides, the CDR3 is TGTGCCACCAGCACCGGACAGGACAAATACAATGAGCAGTTCTTC.

The chain employs TRBV7-2 and TRBJ2-5, with TRBD2 matching 10 bases. Trimming at V came to 8 bases and at J to 1 base, leaving 4 bases not matched to a gene. Looked up from germline, CDR1 is SGHTA and CDR2 is FQGNSA. The CDR3 totals 14 residues. The CDR3 protein is CASALAGRQETQYF. The CDR3 DNA follows: TGTGCCAGCGCACTAGCGGGGCGCCAAGAGACCCAGTACTTC.

This clonotype was picked up a small number of times. This sequence joins TRBV27 and TRBJ1-6, with D maybe TRBD1 (5 bases). In germline, CDR1 is MNHEY, CDR2 SMNVEV (reference sequence). V lost 4 bases, J lost 12 bases, and 10 bases lay in between. This CDR3 spans 12 amino acids. In DNA form, the CDR3 reads TGTGCCAGCAGTTGGTCGGGGGGACCCCTCCACTTT. Protein: CASSWSGGPLHF.

Many counts were recorded for this clonotype. The chain carries TRBV11-2 and TRBJ2-1; D ambiguous. Trimming removed 5 bases from V and 7 bases from J, with 12 bases in between. CDR3 size: 13 residues. CDR1 and CDR2 from the germline V gene are SGHAT and FQNNGV. CDR3 sequence reads: CASSPIVVNEQFF. The DNA for the CDR3 is TGTGCCAGCAGCCCGATAGTAGTGAATGAGCAGTTCTTC.

The chain has TRBV30 and TRBJ1-5; the match to TRBD1 covers 8 bases. The germline V gene encodes CDR1 GTSNPN and CDR2 SVGIG (reference sequence). The length of the CDR3 is 14 residues. V lost 0 bases and J lost 7; bases outside the gene matches: 5. CDR3 loop: CAWSVGTGRQPQHF. The CDR3 DNA follows: TGTGCCTGGAGTGTAGGGACAGGACGGCAGCCCCAGCATTTT.

The genes are TRBV3-1 and TRBJ2-1, with D unclear. The V and J ends lost 1 base and 9 bases respectively, with 4 bases between them. Germline-derived CDR1 and CDR2 are LGHDT and YNNKEL (reference sequence). The CDR3 length is 11 residues. CDR3 amino acids: CASSQVSEQFF. The CDR3 DNA reads as TGTGCCAGCAGCCAAGTGTCTGAGCAGTTCTTC.

This clonotype was seen more than once but under ten times. The rearrangement joins TRBV28 to TRBJ1-2, with 7 bases identical to TRBD1. There are 15 residues in the CDR3. After removal of 2 bases from V and 6 bases from J, the junction contained 9 bases not matched to a gene. Germline V gene sequence: CDR1 MDHEN, CDR2 SYDVKM. Written as DNA, the CDR3 is TGTGCCAGCAGTTTAGCCGGACAGGTAACGGATGGCTACACCTTC. Protein: CASSLAGQVTDGYTF.

This chain connects TRBV6-2 or TRBV6-3 to TRBJ1-2; tentative D call: TRBD1 (6 bases). Per the germline V gene, CDR1 is MNHEY and CDR2 is SVGEGT. V lost 9 bases and J lost 8, with 22 bases in between. CDR3 size: 14 residues. CDR3 DNA sequence: TGTGCCAGTGCAACACAGGGATTACAACGCGGCTACACCTTC. Amino acid sequence: CASATQGLQRGYTF.

In its sample, this clonotype was seen many times. V usage is TRBV4-3 and J usage is TRBJ1-2; a possible D gene is TRBD1 (6 bases). This CDR3 contains 15 residues. With 7 bases removed from V and 4 bases from J, the gap between germline ends came to 19 bases. Per the germline V gene, CDR1 is LGHNA and CDR2 is YSLEER. In DNA, the CDR3 is TGCGCCAGCACCCGGCAGGCAGGGGACTCCTATGGCTACACCTTC. Its protein is CASTRQAGDSYGYTF.

Concerning this clonotype: The DNA is omitted, as the CDR3 cannot be located on it reliably, and the CDR3 follows TCRdb's listing. The chain combines TRBV9 with TRBJ2-3; the table's D gene call, TRBD2, was not cross checked with the DNA. The CDR3 adds up to 19 amino acids, both ends counted. Germline CDR1 SGDLS, CDR2 YYNGEE. CDR3 in amino acids: CASSATFGSSGGVTDTQYF.

The chain uses TRBV6-2 or TRBV6-3 and TRBJ2-7; 9 bases are shared with TRBD1. V was clipped by 5 bases and J by 4 bases; unmatched bases: 6. The CDR3 length is 14 residues. Germline CDR1 MNHEY, CDR2 SVGEGT. The CDR3: CASSPGQGTYEQYV. CDR3 bases: TGTGCCAGCAGTCCGGGACAGGGTACTTACGAGCAGTACGTC.